The 26 T cell receptor beta chains below all came from one sample that was sequenced in a study of tumor and adjacent non-tumor tissue in lung cancer. A modified ARM-PCR protocol with three rounds of nested PCR amplified TCRbeta. MiXCR, applied by TCRdb to the multiplex PCR reads, yields one record per CDR3 protein. The repertoire consists of about 82,000 distinct CDR3 sequences, with roughly 73% occurring once and the leading ten covering less than 15%. RNA was extracted from bulk tissue without any cell sorting. The material sequenced was lung tumor tissue. These receptors were collected from a woman in her 50s with non-small cell lung cancer.

Worth noting for this clonotype: At one of its ends the junction is not consistent with the germline gene, which may arise from a read error. CDR3 nucleotides: TGCATTACTAGAGATTACGGGACTAGCGGGAGAGACTACGAGCAGCACTTC. This gives the protein CITRDYGTSGRDYEQHF. The rearrangement joins TRBV20-1 to TRBJ2-7, with 14 bases lining up with TRBD2. This CDR3 spans 17 amino acids. From germline, CDR1 is DFQATT and CDR2 SNEGSKA (reference sequence).

Regarding this clonotype: The CDR3 ends on some other residue instead of the conserved phenylalanine or tryptophan, so this is likely a read error. This chain's CDR3 is CSARESSGSNKQFY. CDR3 DNA: TGCAGTGCTAGAGAGTCTAGCGGGAGTAATAAGCAGTTCTAC. V gene TRBV20-1 combines with J gene TRBJ2-1; TRBD2 agrees at 10 bases. The CDR3 has 14 residues. Germline CDR1 and CDR2: DFQATT and SNEGSKA (reference sequence). The V gene end was trimmed by 0 bases and the J gene end by 11 bases; junction bases not matched to a gene: 7.

As for this clonotype: A read error is likely, as this CDR3 ends without the conserved phenylalanine or tryptophan. No DNA is shown, since the ends of the CDR3 on it are uncertain; the CDR3 is the one TCRdb lists. The chain links TRBV12-3 or TRBV12-4 to TRBJ2-5. The CDR3 spans 11 amino acids, including both terminal residues. The chain's CDR3 is CASSSYETHYL.

This clonotype was detected a few times. The CDR3 DNA sequence: TGTGCCAGCTCAGAACAGAAAAATCAGCCCCAGCATTTT. Its protein product is CASSEQKNQPQHF. The V call is TRBV18, the J call TRBJ1-5; D ambiguous. Trimming cost V 5 bases and J 4 bases, with 9 bases left between them. The CDR3 extends over 13 amino acids. Germline V lookup: CDR1 KGHSH, CDR2 LQKENI.

This chain uses TRBV29-1 with TRBJ2-7; 8 nucleotides agree with TRBD1. The CDR3 sequence is 11 residues long. Germline V gene data show CDR1 as SQVTM and CDR2 as ANQGSEA. CDR3 protein: CNVLQGDEQYF. Here the CDR3 DNA reads TGCAACGTCCTACAGGGGGACGAGCAGTACTTC.

The table lists this clonotype with many counts. The V and J genes are TRBV4-1 and TRBJ1-3, with TRBD1 as a possible D gene (5 bases). From germline, CDR1 is MGHRA and CDR2 YSYEKL. The CDR3 loop spans 17 amino acids. The V end was cut by 8 bases, the J end by 1 base, with 21 bases between. CDR3 loop: CASSSGGGSLSGNTIYF. The CDR3 DNA is TGCGCCAGCTCTTCGGGCGGGGGGTCTTTATCTGGAAACACCATATATTTT.

As to this clonotype: As the CDR3 is not closed by the conserved phenylalanine or tryptophan, this likely results from a read error. CDR3 amino acids: CASSFPVGVHPQHS. The CDR3 nucleotides read TGTGCCAGCAGTTTCCCGGTGGGGGTACACCCCCAGCATTCT. The rearrangement links TRBV12-3 or TRBV12-4 to TRBJ1-5, with TRBD1 as a possible D gene (5 bases). CDR3 length: 14 residues. V shed 3 bases and J shed 10 bases, with 16 bases lying between them.

This clonotype was counted once. This rearrangement joins TRBV29-1 to TRBJ1-3, with D possibly TRBD1 on 6 matching bases. V was shortened by 4 bases and J by 3 bases, with 19 bases between the two germline ends. Per germline, CDR1 SQVTM and CDR2 ANQGSEA. The CDR3 covers 16 residues. The CDR3 DNA reads as TGCAGCGTTGTAAGCGCAGGCAGGGACAATGGAAACACCATATATTTT. This codes for CSVVSAGRDNGNTIYF.

In regard to this clonotype: One junction end does not reproduce the germline sequence, and a read error may be involved. J is TRBJ1-2 and V is TRBV12-3 or TRBV12-4, with D perhaps matching TRBD1 (6 bases). The CDR3 is 14 amino acids. This CDR3 reads CASRYTTGGYGYTF. CDR3 DNA sequence: TGTGCCAGCAGGTATACGACAGGAGGCTATGGCTATACCTTC.

The chain couples TRBV24-1 to TRBJ2-2; 7 nucleotides agree with TRBD2. Germline V gene lookup returns CDR1 KGHDR and CDR2 SFDVKD. This CDR3 comprises 16 residues. V lost 4 bases, J lost 7 bases, and 11 bases stayed unmatched. The CDR3 nucleotides are TGTGCCACCAGTGACCCAAGCAGCGGGATCTGCGGGGAGCTGTTTTTT. Translated, it gives CATSDPSSGICGELFF.

This clonotype occurred once. The junction departs from the called germline gene at one end, perhaps through a read error. The gene calls are TRBV11-2 and TRBJ2-1, with D possibly TRBD2 on 5 matching bases. CDR3 length equals 17 residues. Germline assignment: CDR1 SGHAT and CDR2 FQNNGV. The CDR3 bases are TGTGCCAACAGCCCGTCGGAGCGGCCAAGCTCCTACAATGAGCAGTTCTTC. Protein sequence: CANSPSERPSSYNEQFF.

As regards this clonotype: The junction shows a germline mismatch at one end, possibly a read error. The gene calls are TRBV24-1 and TRBJ2-3; the match to TRBD1 covers 9 bases. Per the germline V gene, CDR1 is KGHDR and CDR2 is SFDVKD. This CDR3 comprises 15 residues. The CDR3 DNA sequence: TGTGCCACTAGTGACTCGGGACAGGGTCAATATACGCAGTATTTT. Translating gives CATSDSGQGQYTQYF.

This clonotype was counted once. This chain joins TRBV20-1 and TRBJ2-7, with a possible D match to TRBD1 (6 bases). The germline V gene has CDR1 DFQATT and CDR2 SNEGSKA (reference sequence). This CDR3 has 11 residues. CDR3 DNA: TGCACTGTTAGGGACACCTACGAGCAGTACTTC. It codes for CTVRDTYEQYF.

This clonotype was counted many times. The gene calls are TRBV7-9 and TRBJ2-3; no clear D gene. Trimming shortened V by 0 bases and J by 2 bases, and 9 bases separated the two germline ends. The length of the CDR3 is 15 residues. From germline, CDR1 is SEHNR and CDR2 FQNEAQ (reference sequence). CDR3 in DNA: TGTGCCAGCAGCTTAGCGGCCACCCCCACAGATACGCAGTATTTT. Its translation: CASSLAATPTDTQYF.

This clonotype was observed at least ten times. This chain uses TRBV28 with TRBJ2-7; D is perhaps TRBD1 (5 bases). With 4 bases removed from V and 2 bases from J, the gap between germline ends came to 18 bases. Germline CDR1 MDHEN, CDR2 SYDVKM. This CDR3 is 16 amino acids long. In nucleotides, the CDR3 is TGTGCCAGCAGTTCCCCAGGGTCCCAGACCACCTACGAGCAGTACTTC. It specifies CASSSPGSQTTYEQYF.

Comments on this clonotype: It may be a read error: a sequence one base away is much more abundant. The V and J genes are TRBV20-1 and TRBJ2-7; D possibly corresponds to TRBD1 (5 bases). V dropped 0 bases and J dropped 3 bases, with 15 bases sitting between them. From germline, CDR1 is DFQATT and CDR2 SNEGSKA (reference sequence). CDR3 length: 15 residues. CDR3: CSARDLIGAFYEQYF. The CDR3 nucleotides are TGCAGTGCTAGAGACCTGATAGGGGCCTTCTACGAGCAGTACTTC.

Many counts were recorded for this clonotype. The CDR3 bases are TGTGCCTGGAGGCCACAGGGGGCGACCAGTAACTATGGCTACACCTTC. Residues: CAWRPQGATSNYGYTF. This sequence joins TRBV30 and TRBJ1-2; 9 nucleotides line up with TRBD1. The trim removed 3 bases at V and 1 base at J, leaving 9 bases unmatched. From germline, CDR1 is GTSNPN and CDR2 SVGIG (reference sequence). CDR3 size: 16 residues.

With regard to this clonotype: At one end the junction does not follow the germline gene, possibly because of a read error. V usage is TRBV29-1 and J usage is TRBJ1-1; tentative D call: TRBD1 (5 bases). Germline CDR1 and CDR2: SQVTM and ANQGSEA. This CDR3 contains 14 residues. The CDR3 coding sequence is TGCAGCGTTGGGGGGTTACAGGACAACACCGAAGCTTTCTTT. Residues: CSVGGLQDNTEAFF.

As concerns this clonotype: An end of the junction does not agree with germline; a read error may underlie this. V and J are TRBV11-3 and TRBJ2-2, with TRBD2 matching 11 bases. Germline-derived CDR1 and CDR2 are SGHNT and YENEEA. CDR3 length equals 14 residues. The CDR3 loop reads CASSLAGGIGELPF. CDR3 coding DNA: TGTGCCAGCAGCCTAGCGGGGGGCATCGGGGAGCTGCCTTTT. Combining the CDR3 with reference TRBV11-3 and TRBJ2-2 gives the whole variable domain EAGVVQSPRYKIIEKKQPVAFWCNPISGHNTLYWYLQNLGQGPELLIRYENEEAVDDSQLPKDRFSAERLKGVDSTLKIQPAELGDSAVYLCASSLAGGIGELPFGEGSRLTVL.

This clonotype showed up just once. The final CDR3 position lacks the conserved phenylalanine or tryptophan, pointing to a likely read error. This chain uses TRBV10-3 with TRBJ2-7; 10 bases agree with TRBD1. The CDR3 has 14 residues. Germline CDR1 reads ENHRY; CDR2 reads SYGVKD. The CDR3 DNA follows: TGTGCCATCAGCGGGACAGGGGCTACCTATGAGCAGTACATC. It codes for CAISGTGATYEQYI.

The chain is built from TRBV10-2 and TRBJ2-3; weak D call: TRBD2 (6 bases). CDR1 is WSHSY and CDR2 is SAAADI in the germline V gene. The CDR3 contains 14 residues. The CDR3 reads CTTKTSGSGDTQYF. The CDR3 region has the DNA TGCACCACTAAGACTAGTGGGAGTGGCGATACGCAGTATTTT.

Regarding this clonotype: The junction differs from germline at one of its ends, possibly a read error. This sequence joins TRBV5-6 and TRBJ1-1; 8 nucleotides match TRBD1. Germline assignment: CDR1 SGHDT and CDR2 YYEEEE. The CDR3 loop spans 14 amino acids. The DNA for the CDR3 is TGTACCAGCAGGCGCAGGGGGCTGGACACTGAAGCTTCCTTT. Protein sequence: CTSRRRGLDTEASF.

Turning to this clonotype: The junction differs from germline at one of its ends, possibly a read error. For the CDR3, the DNA is TGCGCCAGCAACTTGTCAGTGGGAGGTTCGGAGACCCAGTACTTC. Translating gives CASNLSVGGSETQYF. The chain uses TRBV5-1 and TRBJ2-5; weak D call: TRBD2 (6 bases). CDR1 is SGHRS and CDR2 is YFSETQ in the germline V gene. The CDR3 sequence is 15 residues long. The whole variable domain, remainder taken from reference TRBV5-1 and TRBJ2-5, is KAGVTQTPRYLIKTRGQQVTLSCSPISGHRSVSWYQQTPGQGLQFLFEYFSETQRNKGNFPGRFSGRQFSNSRSEMNVSTLELGDSALYLCASNLSVGGSETQYFGPGTRLLVL.

The chain couples TRBV29-1 to TRBJ2-7, with D perhaps being TRBD1 or TRBD2 (5 bases each). The V and J ends lost 5 bases and 2 bases respectively, with 22 bases between them. Per the germline V gene, CDR1 is SQVTM and CDR2 is ANQGSEA. This CDR3 comprises 16 residues. The CDR3 loop reads CSVTGRQGSDAYEQYF. The DNA for the CDR3 is TGCAGCGTTACGGGGCGGCAGGGTTCCGACGCCTACGAGCAGTACTTC.

Of note for this clonotype: The germline gene is not matched at one end of the junction; a read error may be the cause. V is TRBV29-1 and J is TRBJ1-4; D gene ambiguous. The CDR3 extends over 13 amino acids. Germline CDR1 and CDR2: SQVTM and ANQGSEA. DNA for the CDR3: TGCAGGGCCACTACTGCAACTAATGAAAAATTGTTTTTT. Translation gives CRATTATNEKLFF.

By sample share, this clonotype is medium-sized. The V gene is TRBV6-5, the J gene TRBJ1-3; tentative D call: TRBD1 (5 bases). The V gene lost 6 bases and the J gene lost 8 bases, with 14 bases spanning the gap. Germline lookup yields CDR1 MNHEY and CDR2 SVGAGI. CDR3 size: 13 residues. CDR3 in amino acids: CASSRTIRDTIYF. DNA for the CDR3: TGTGCCAGCAGCCGAACCATCAGGGACACCATATATTTT.